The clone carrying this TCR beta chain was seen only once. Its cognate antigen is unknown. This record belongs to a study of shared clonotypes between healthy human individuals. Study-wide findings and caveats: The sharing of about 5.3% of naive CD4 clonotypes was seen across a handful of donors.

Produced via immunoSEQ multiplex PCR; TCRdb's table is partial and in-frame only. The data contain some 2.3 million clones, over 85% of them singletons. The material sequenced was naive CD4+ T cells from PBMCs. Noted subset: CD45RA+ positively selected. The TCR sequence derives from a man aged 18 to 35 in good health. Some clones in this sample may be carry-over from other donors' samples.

The CDR3 loop reads CASSGLRLNTEAFF. In DNA, the CDR3 is TGTGCCAGCAGTGGCCTACGGCTGAACACTGAAGCTTTCTTT. This chain connects TRBV2 to TRBJ1-1, with D unresolved. Germline assignment: CDR1 SNHLY and CDR2 FYNNEI. CDR3 length equals 14 residues. The V gene lost 4 bases and the J gene lost 0 bases, with 9 bases spanning the gap.